Listed below are T cell receptor beta chains from one sample, sequenced in a study of CD8 T cells in ankylosing spondylitis. TCRdb called the 5' RACE reads again in MiXCR, with one record for every CDR3 protein. Of 150,000 to 250,000 distinct CDR3 sequences listed, 9.5% to 15% were seen once; the top ten hold more than 15%. The source material was blood, either unsorted or a sorted T cell fraction (not recorded which). These TCRs come from a male donor with ankylosing spondylitis or in good health (not recorded which). The CDR3 runs from the conserved cysteine through the conserved F or W. The D gene is left open where the match is weak. The size field is filled for only some rows; it gives once, few, many or a size class.

>TRBD2|TRBJ2-3|many|TRBV11-2
TGTGCCAGCAGGTCTAGCGGGTTGATGGATACGCAGTATTTT
CASRSSGLMDTQYF
>-|TRBJ2-7|few|TRBV7-9
TGTGCCAGCAGTTCCGACACGGCGCCCCTCCTACAGTACTTC
CASSSDTAPLLQYF
>TRBD1|TRBJ1-1|-|TRBV7-9
TGTGCCAGCAGCTCCGACAGGGCCTATGGGACTGAAGCTTTCTTT
CASSSDRAYGTEAFF
>-|TRBJ1-1|-|TRBV6-1
TGTGCCAGCTCCCATTTGGGGACTACTGAAGCTTTCTTT
CASSHLGTTEAFF
>-|TRBJ2-3|-|TRBV4-1
TGCGCCAGCAGCCCCCCGAGGGGCAGGACAGATACGCAGTATTTT
CASSPPRGRTDTQYF
>-|TRBJ1-2|-|TRBV12-3/TRBV12-4
TGTGCCAGCAGTTTAGCTGGGACTACTAACTATGGCTACACCTTC
CASSLAGTTNYGYTF
>-|TRBJ2-3|-|TRBV7-9
TGTGCCAGCAGCCCCCCCCTGGGTGGTACGCAGTATTTT
CASSPPLGGTQYF
>-|TRBJ2-5|-|TRBV29-1
TGCAGCGTTGAAGTCGAGGGGGTTTGGACAGAGACCCAGTACTTC
CSVEVEGVWTETQYF
>-|TRBJ2-2|-|TRBV5-1
TGCGCCAGCAGCTTGCTACCCCGGACCGGGGAGCTGTTTTTT
CASSLLPRTGELFF
>-|TRBJ2-7|few|TRBV12-5
TGTGCTAGTGGTTTAGAACAGGCCTACGAGCAGTACTTC
CASGLEQAYEQYF
>TRBD1|TRBJ2-3|few|TRBV4-1
TGCGCCAGCAGCCTTCCACAGGGGACGGTCACAGATACGCAGTATTTT
CASSLPQGTVTDTQYF
>TRBD2|TRBJ2-7|-|TRBV5-1
TGCGCCAGCAGCGAAGGACTAGCGGGTTCCTACGAGCAGTACTTC
CASSEGLAGSYEQYF
>TRBD1|TRBJ2-7|-|TRBV3-1
TGTGCCAGCAGCCACGGACAGGGCCATAGGGGGTACGAGCAGTACTTC
CASSHGQGHRGYEQYF
>-|TRBJ1-1|many|TRBV5-1
TGCGCCAGCAGCCTTTCTCCGGGATCTCCTGAAGCTTTCTTT
CASSLSPGSPEAFF
>-|TRBJ2-5|-|TRBV10-1
TGCGCCAGCAGTGCAGATATGGGCCCAACGGAGACCCAGTACTTC
CASSADMGPTETQYF
>TRBD1|TRBJ2-5|-|TRBV29-1
TGCAGCGTTGAAGATAGGGGGACAGGGTTTCGAGAGACCCAGTACTTC
CSVEDRGTGFRETQYF
>-|TRBJ2-2|-|TRBV5-1
TGCGCCAGCAGCGGCAGGGATGGAATGGGCACCGGGGAGCTGTTTTTT
CASSGRDGMGTGELFF